These 25 T cell receptor beta chains were sequenced from one sample in a study of post-analysis software for immune sequencing data. The antigens of these receptors remain unknown. Study observations and caveats: Four to six TRBV segments (TRBV5-6, TRBV5-1 and TRBV20-1 among them) occurred more frequently in patients than in controls.

The TCR beta cDNA libraries carried unique molecular identifiers. A single record per CDR3 protein comes from TCRdb applying MiXCR to the PCR reads. The data hold about 770,000 distinct CDR3 sequences, with just over 45% observed a single time. Input material: blood. These receptors were taken from a girl between 5 and 17 years old with multiple sclerosis.

This clonotype was seen only a few times. The chain links TRBV28 to TRBJ2-7, with TRBD2 matching 7 bases. Trimming at V came to 5 bases and at J to 0 bases, leaving 4 bases not matched to a gene. From germline, CDR1 is MDHEN and CDR2 SYDVKM. This CDR3 has 14 residues. CDR3 in DNA: TGTGCCAGCAGTCTAGCGGTAAGCTCCTACGAGCAGTACTTC. Protein product: CASSLAVSSYEQYF. Based on the CDR3 plus reference TRBV28 and TRBJ2-7, the full variable domain is DVKVTQSSRYLVKRTGEKVFLECVQDMDHENMFWYRQDPGLGLRLIYFSYDVKMKEKGDIPEGYSVSREKKERFSLILESASTNQTSMYLCASSLAVSSYEQYFGPGTRLTVT.

In regard to this clonotype: A much larger clone lies a single base off, so this may be a read error. V usage is TRBV20-1 and J usage is TRBJ2-5, with 11 bases that match TRBD2. Germline CDR1 DFQATT, CDR2 SNEGSKA (reference sequence). V was clipped by 0 bases and J by 11 bases; unmatched bases: 32. The CDR3 runs 22 residues. The chain's CDR3 is CSARDAGLAGLNGAPSSYKQYF. The DNA for the CDR3 is TGCAGTGCTAGAGATGCAGGACTAGCGGGCCTAAACGGGGCCCCAAGTTCCTACAAGCAGTACTTC.

The chain links TRBV6-6 to TRBJ2-7; D gene ambiguous. Germline CDR1 reads MNHNY; CDR2 reads SVGAGI (reference sequence). Between the trimmed V and J ends, which lost 0 bases and 6 bases, there was a span of 6 bases. This CDR3 is built from 12 residues. CDR3 amino acids: CASSYSSSEQYF. For the CDR3, the DNA is TGTGCCAGCAGTTACTCTTCTAGCGAGCAGTACTTC.

The chain employs TRBV15 and TRBJ2-5; D is unclear. The CDR3 covers 13 residues. Germline CDR1 and CDR2: LNHNV and YYDKDF (reference sequence). The V end lost 4 bases, the J end lost 3 bases, and 9 bases lay between the germline ends. Here the CDR3 DNA reads TGTGCCACCAGCAAATACGGAGAAGAGACCCAGTACTTC. It specifies CATSKYGEETQYF.

The genes are TRBV20-1 and TRBJ2-1; 15 bases are a match to TRBD2. J was trimmed by 7 bases and V by 5 bases; bases with no gene match: 12. This CDR3 is 17 amino acids long. Germline V gene sequence: CDR1 DFQATT, CDR2 SNEGSKA (reference sequence). This CDR3 reads CSAVASGTSGRRNEQFF. CDR3 in DNA: TGCAGTGCTGTCGCCTCGGGGACTAGCGGGAGGAGGAATGAGCAGTTCTTC.

The gene calls are TRBV7-2 and TRBJ2-4, with a possible D match to TRBD2 (6 bases). V lost 5 bases and J 6 bases, leaving 14 bases between the germline ends. This CDR3 comprises 14 residues. From germline, CDR1 is SGHTA and CDR2 FQGNSA. CDR3 sequence reads: CASSARVGGNIQYF. The CDR3 nucleotides are TGTGCCAGCAGCGCCCGGGTCGGGGGAAACATTCAGTACTTC.

The rearrangement joins TRBV3-1 to TRBJ1-5; D not resolved. There are 17 residues in the CDR3. V dropped 2 bases and J dropped 2 bases, with 16 bases sitting between them. CDR1 LGHDT and CDR2 YNNKEL come from the germline V gene (reference sequence). Here the CDR3 reads CASSQLPSSRGNQPQHF. The CDR3 DNA follows: TGTGCCAGCAGCCAACTCCCCAGTTCGAGAGGCAATCAGCCCCAGCATTTT.

The chain is built from TRBV20-1 and TRBJ2-1; the match to TRBD2 covers 11 bases. Germline values: CDR1 DFQATT, CDR2 SNEGSKA (reference sequence). J gave up 0 bases and V 5 bases, and 3 bases lay outside the gene matches. The CDR3 spans 15 residues. The CDR3 coding sequence is TGCAGTGCTGTAGCGGGAGGGACCTCCTACAATGAGCAGTTCTTC. Translation: CSAVAGGTSYNEQFF.

This clonotype occurred a few times. The V and J genes are TRBV5-1 and TRBJ2-4, with 12 bases aligning to TRBD2. The germline gives CDR1 SGHRS, CDR2 YFSETQ. The CDR3 runs to 15 residues. Trimming cost V 2 bases and J 13 bases; bases outside gene matches: 10. The DNA for the CDR3 is TGCGCCAGCAGCTTAAATCTAGCGGGAGGGCAAGAGCAGTACTTC. It specifies CASSLNLAGGQEQYF.

This clonotype was seen just once. The genes are TRBV7-9 and TRBJ2-4, with TRBD2 identical over 7 bases. CDR3 size: 14 residues. Losses at the gene ends were 5 bases for V and 13 bases for J; bases not matched to a gene: 14. CDR1 is SEHNR, CDR2 FQNEAQ, per germline (reference sequence). The CDR3 DNA reads TGTGCCAGCAGCCTAGGGGAGGGTCCTTGGGAGCAGTACTTC. Protein product: CASSLGEGPWEQYF. The full variable domain, rest sourced from reference TRBV7-9 and TRBJ2-4, is DTGVSQNPRHKITKRGQNVTFRCDPISEHNRLYWYRQTLGQGPEFLTYFQNEAQLEKSRLLSDRFSAERPKGSFSTLEIQRTEQGDSAMYLCASSLGEGPWEQYFGAGTRLSVL.

The gene calls are TRBV18 and TRBJ1-2; D might be TRBD1 (5 bases). Germline CDR1 is KGHSH and CDR2 is LQKENI. V gave up 6 bases and J gave up 3 bases, with 8 bases separating them. The CDR3 contains 12 residues. The CDR3 sequence is CASSGGDYGYTF. In DNA, the CDR3 is TGTGCCAGCTCTGGGGGGGACTATGGCTACACCTTC.

This clonotype was observed a few times. The chain links TRBV2 to TRBJ2-5; 11 bases match TRBD2. The tail of the sequence fits TRBJ2-7 better, so the J call may be wrong. From germline, CDR1 is SNHLY and CDR2 FYNNEI. The CDR3 length is 13 residues. The CDR3, as DNA: TGTGCCAGTAGCGGGAGGGCCGGGGACGAGCAGTACTTC. It translates to CASSGRAGDEQYF.

There are many counts of this clonotype. The rearrangement uses TRBV20-1 and TRBJ2-3, with 13 positions matching TRBD2. The CDR3 length is 16 residues. Losses at the gene ends were 3 bases for V and 6 bases for J; bases not matched to a gene: 9. Germline values: CDR1 DFQATT, CDR2 SNEGSKA (reference sequence). In DNA form, the CDR3 reads TGCAGTGCTAGTTCTCTGGGACTAGCGGGACTGGATACGCAGTATTTT. Its protein product is CSASSLGLAGLDTQYF.

The chain links TRBV5-1 to TRBJ2-1; 12 bases agree with TRBD2. V lost 0 bases to trimming and J lost 1 base; unmatched junction nucleotides: 8. In germline, CDR1 is SGHRS, CDR2 YFSETQ. This CDR3 has 19 residues. The CDR3 is CASSLGLAGGPQSYNEQFF. The DNA of the CDR3 is TGCGCCAGCAGCTTGGGCCTAGCGGGAGGGCCTCAGTCCTACAATGAGCAGTTCTTC.

In its sample, this clonotype was seen once. A junction boundary mismatches the germline segment, possibly from a read error. The chain employs TRBV29-1 and TRBJ1-5; D gene unclear. CDR3 size: 13 residues. Germline CDR1 reads SQVTM; CDR2 reads ANQGSEA. CDR3 sequence (DNA): TGCAGCACTTCAACGGGGAGCAACCAGCCCCAGCATTTT. As protein: CSTSTGSNQPQHF. The variable domain in full, completed from reference TRBV29-1 and TRBJ1-5, reads SAVISQKPSRDICQRGTSLTIQCQVDSQVTMMFWYRQQPGQSLTLIATANQGSEATYESGFVIDKFPISRPNLTFSTLTVSNMSPEDSSIYLCSTSTGSNQPQHFGDGTRLSIL.

This clonotype was seen a handful of times. J is TRBJ2-1 and V is TRBV29-1, with 11 bases matching TRBD2. CDR3 size: 16 residues. Looked up from germline, CDR1 is SQVTM and CDR2 is ANQGSEA. V trimming: 7 bases; J trimming: 4 bases; junction bases outside the gene matches: 12. DNA for the CDR3: TGCAGCGGCGAGGGGTCGCGACTAGCGGGATACAATGAGCAGTTCTTC. Translated: CSGEGSRLAGYNEQFF.

This clonotype came up a few times. The chain recombines TRBV13 with TRBJ2-3, with a possible D match to TRBD2 (5 bases). Germline V lookup: CDR1 PRHDT, CDR2 FYEKMQ (reference sequence). This CDR3 has 14 residues. The V end was cut by 2 bases, the J end by 0 bases, with 6 bases between. The CDR3 DNA is TGTGCCAGCAGCTTAAGGGAGAGCACAGATACGCAGTATTTT. Protein sequence: CASSLRESTDTQYF.

This clonotype came up a few times. The chain links TRBV20-1 to TRBJ2-3; D remains unclear. The CDR3 is made up of 13 amino acids. CDR1 and CDR2 from the germline V gene are DFQATT and SNEGSKA (reference sequence). Trimming cost V 6 bases and J 7 bases, with 17 bases left between them. CDR3: CSAPILTHNTQYF. The CDR3 coding sequence is TGCAGTGCCCCGATCCTAACACACAATACGCAGTATTTT.

This clonotype appeared a few times. The V call is TRBV18, the J call TRBJ2-1, with a weak D call TRBD1 (5 bases). Germline lookup yields CDR1 KGHSH and CDR2 LQKENI. V lost 3 bases and J lost 12, with 9 bases in between. The CDR3 contains 11 residues. CDR3 sequence reads: CASSPGQGQFF. The DNA for the CDR3 is TGTGCCAGCTCACCGGGGCAAGGGCAGTTCTTC.

The CDR3 DNA reads TGTGCCATCAGTGAGTTAGCATACGAGCAGTACTTC. Its protein product is CAISELAYEQYF. The V gene is TRBV10-3, the J gene TRBJ2-7; D is undetermined. The CDR3 sequence is 12 residues long. Trimming removed 1 base at V and 4 bases at J, with 5 bases between. Germline values: CDR1 ENHRY, CDR2 SYGVKD.

The J gene is TRBJ2-7, the V gene TRBV14, with 7 bases aligning to TRBD2. CDR1 is SGHDN, CDR2 FVKESK, per germline. After removal of 4 bases from V and 2 bases from J, the junction contained 8 bases not matched to a gene. The CDR3 is 15 amino acids. CDR3 in amino acids: CASSPLRSGAYEQYF. The CDR3 nucleotides read TGTGCCAGCAGCCCCCTCCGCAGCGGGGCCTACGAGCAGTACTTC. The entire variable domain, with the rest obtained from reference TRBV14 and TRBJ2-7, is as follows: EAGVTQFPSHSVIEKGQTVTLRCDPISGHDNLYWYRRVMGKEIKFLLHFVKESKQDESGMPNNRFLAERTGGTYSTLKVQPAELEDSGVYFCASSPLRSGAYEQYFGPGTRLTVT.

This chain joins TRBV4-2 and TRBJ2-1; 7 bases agree with TRBD2. The CDR3 contains 18 residues. Germline V gene sequence: CDR1 LGHNA, CDR2 YNFKEQ. Trimming removed 4 bases from V and 0 bases from J; junction bases left unmatched: 12. Here the CDR3 reads CASSLRGSGTLSYNEQFF. CDR3 nucleotide sequence: TGTGCCAGCAGCCTCCGAGGGAGCGGGACCCTCTCCTACAATGAGCAGTTCTTC.

The chain links TRBV20-1 to TRBJ2-5, with TRBD1 identical over 7 bases. V shed 0 bases, J shed 11 bases, and the junction held 12 bases outside the gene matches. Germline-derived CDR1 and CDR2 are DFQATT and SNEGSKA (reference sequence). This CDR3 has 14 amino acids. CDR3 sequence (DNA): TGCAGTGCTAGAGATACGAGGGCCGTCAGGGGGCAGTACTTC. Its protein is CSARDTRAVRGQYF.

The chain combines TRBV4-1 with TRBJ1-5, with no clear D. Trimming removed 0 bases at V and 9 bases at J, with 12 bases between. This CDR3 region has 14 residues. Germline V gene data show CDR1 as MGHRA and CDR2 as YSYEKL. The CDR3 DNA reads as TGCGCCAGCAGCCAAGATAGGGTCCAGAGGCCCCAGCATTTT. It codes for CASSQDRVQRPQHF.

In this sample, this clonotype turned up a few times. The chain recombines TRBV27 with TRBJ1-2; D is ambiguous. Trimming left V 0 bases short and J 4 bases short, with 6 bases between. Germline V lookup: CDR1 MNHEY, CDR2 SMNVEV (reference sequence). There are 13 residues in the CDR3. The CDR3 spells CASSLSGPYGYTF. CDR3 bases: TGTGCCAGCAGTTTATCGGGCCCCTATGGCTACACCTTC.